One sample yielded the 11 T cell receptor beta chains listed below, sequenced in a study of blood T cell repertoires in COVID-19. The data were produced by immunoSEQ multiplex PCR, yet TCRdb's version contains in-frame clones alone and is incomplete. This sample has approximately 76,000 clones, with about 90% found just once. The specimen sequenced was peripheral blood. The receptors come from a human donor in a cohort sampled during active COVID-19.

This chain links TRBV12-3 or TRBV12-4 with TRBJ1-1; weak D call: TRBD1 (6 bases). This CDR3 comprises 13 residues. Trimming removed 5 bases from V and 5 bases from J, with 12 bases in between. CDR3 region: CASSPGQWTEAFF. In DNA, the CDR3 is TGTGCCAGCAGTCCGGGACAATGGACTGAAGCTTTCTTT.

The chain recombines TRBV11-2 with TRBJ2-7; the D gene is possibly TRBD1 (5 bases). The V end lost 2 bases, the J end lost 2 bases, and 10 bases lay between the germline ends. In germline, CDR1 is SGHAT, CDR2 FQNNGV. The CDR3 is 14 residues long. For the CDR3, the DNA is TGTGCCAGCAGCTTACAGCCAGGGCCCTACGAGCAGTACTTC. Residues: CASSLQPGPYEQYF.

V usage is TRBV19 and J usage is TRBJ1-1, with 10 positions matching TRBD1. Looked up from germline, CDR1 is LNHDA and CDR2 is SQIVND (reference sequence). CDR3 length: 16 amino acids. V lost 5 bases and J lost 3; bases outside the gene matches: 9. The CDR3 DNA sequence: TGTGCCAGTAGTGCCCCGGGACAGGGGTTCTACACTGAAGCTTTCTTT. Translated, it gives CASSAPGQGFYTEAFF.

The J gene is TRBJ2-7, the V gene TRBV9, with 9 bases lining up with TRBD1. Germline loops: CDR1 SGDLS, CDR2 YYNGEE. V lost 2 bases to trimming and J lost 4 bases; unmatched junction nucleotides: 7. The CDR3 extends over 15 amino acids. CDR3 sequence (DNA): TGTGCCAGCAGCGTGGGAGACAGGGGGTATTACGAGCAGTACTTC. As protein: CASSVGDRGYYEQYF.

This chain connects TRBV2 to TRBJ1-2, with D maybe TRBD1 (6 bases). Trimming stripped 2 bases from V and 3 bases from J, with 13 bases between. Germline V gives CDR1 SNHLY, CDR2 FYNNEI. The CDR3 runs 15 residues. CDR3: CASSENGGQYYGYTF. In DNA form, the CDR3 reads TGTGCCAGCAGTGAAAATGGGGGCCAGTACTATGGCTACACCTTC.

The chain has TRBV3-1 (or the pseudogene TRBV3-2) and TRBJ2-6; weak D call: TRBD2 (7 bases). The length of the CDR3 is 18 residues. The V end lost 1 base, the J end lost 0 bases, and 13 bases lay between the germline ends. The germline CDR1 and CDR2 sequences are LGHDT and YNNKEL (reference sequence). The DNA for the CDR3 is TGTGCCAGCAGCCAAGGGGCGGGGGCCCTCTCTGGGGCCAACGTCCTGACTTTC. Its translation is CASSQGAGALSGANVLTF.

This chain connects TRBV4-3 to TRBJ1-3, with a possible D match to TRBD1 (5 bases). Trimming shortened V by 0 bases and J by 6 bases, and 12 bases separated the two germline ends. CDR3 length: 15 amino acids. Germline CDR1 and CDR2: LGHNA and YSLEER. The CDR3 loop reads CASSQDWRGENTIYF. The CDR3 DNA is TGCGCCAGCAGCCAAGATTGGAGGGGCGAAAACACCATATATTTT.

This clone is a singleton in its sample. The chain uses TRBV6-2 or TRBV6-3 and TRBJ1-5; 9 nucleotides agree with TRBD1. J gave up 2 bases and V 2 bases, and 7 bases lay outside the gene matches. Germline lookup yields CDR1 MNHEY and CDR2 SVGEGT. The CDR3 loop spans 17 amino acids. The CDR3 nucleotides are TGTGCCAGCAGTTACAGGCGGGACAGGGAGGGCAATCAGCCCCAGCATTTT. It encodes CASSYRRDREGNQPQHF.

This sequence joins TRBV28 and TRBJ1-1, with D possibly matching TRBD1 (5 bases). The CDR3 sequence is 13 residues long. CDR1 MDHEN and CDR2 SYDVKM come from the germline V gene. Trimming removed 3 bases at V and 3 bases at J, with 8 bases between. Here the CDR3 DNA reads TGTGCCAGCAGTTTGTCCAGGGACACTGAAGCTTTCTTT. This encodes CASSLSRDTEAFF.

The rearrangement links TRBV28 to TRBJ1-5; D might be TRBD1 (5 bases). V was cut by 2 bases and J by 7 bases, with 12 bases left in between. This CDR3 comprises 14 residues. The germline CDR1 and CDR2 sequences are MDHEN and SYDVKM. The CDR3 reads CASSLRERGQPQHF. CDR3 in DNA: TGTGCCAGCAGTTTACGAGAAAGGGGCCAGCCCCAGCATTTT. The full variable domain, with the rest looked up from reference TRBV28 and TRBJ1-5, is DVKVTQSSRYLVKRTGEKVFLECVQDMDHENMFWYRQDPGLGLRLIYFSYDVKMKEKGDIPEGYSVSREKKERFSLILESASTNQTSMYLCASSLRERGQPQHFGDGTRLSIL.

The table lists this clone with a count of one. CDR3 residues: CASSVASGTSNTIYF. The CDR3 DNA reads TGTGCCAGCAGCGTAGCTTCCGGGACATCGAACACCATATATTTT. The rearrangement joins TRBV9 to TRBJ1-3; D possibly corresponds to TRBD1 (6 bases). V was shortened by 0 bases and J by 7 bases, with 14 bases between the two germline ends. Germline values: CDR1 SGDLS, CDR2 YYNGEE. The CDR3 has 15 residues.